The rows below give T cell receptor beta chains drawn from one sample of a study of blood T cell repertoires in COVID-19. Clones were sequenced by immunoSEQ multiplex PCR, and TCRdb holds only the in-frame ones, with some missing. Seen here are approximately 190,000 clones, 70% to 85% observed once, and the top ten hold about 6.9%. The sample consisted of peripheral blood. Source of these receptors: a human donor with acute or convalescent COVID-19. The donor label of this sample is uncertain. Each CDR3 is given without its conserved first and last residue. A D gene is named only where the DNA matches it firmly. Size tells how often a clone was seen (once, few, many) or the class of an expanded clone, and some rows leave it out.

ASSPRTSGSPQGSYNEQF	TRBD2	TRBV6-6	.
AWSEAGGNT	TRBD1	TRBV30	.
ASSQSTGGYEQY	.	TRBV6-5	.
AISESQLAGETGELF	TRBD2	TRBV10-3	.
APRRGQGVAKNIQY	TRBD1	TRBV24-1	.
ASAPGYTDTQY	.	TRBV10-1	.
ASSLGAVLNYGYT	.	TRBV7-9	.
ASKDYRYTEAF	.	TRBV19	.
ASSPPGDRRSSEQF	.	TRBV5-4	.
ASSHHLEAANEKLF	.	TRBV21-1	.
ATSDTIAGAYNEQF	TRBD2	TRBV24-1	.
ASRSPARELF	.	TRBV10-2	few
ASSTGLAGVYNTGELF	TRBD2	TRBV4-3	.
ASSFLATQALNSPLH	.	TRBV27	.
ASSLAFRESGYT	.	TRBV5-1	.
ASSSTVTSYEQY	.	TRBV7-9	.
ASSLGGGSYEQY	TRBD2	TRBV7-2	.
ASSTDSTWNYGYT	.	TRBV19	.
AISESTVYEQY	.	TRBV10-3	.
ASSRQGPGELF	TRBD1	TRBV19	.
ASSLVGQGLGGYGYT	TRBD1	TRBV7-2	.
SAGPSEQF	.	TRBV20-1	.
ASRRDPSNQPQH	.	TRBV2	.
ASSTRQRSGNTIY	.	TRBV19	.
ASTLGGGVNTGELF	TRBD2	TRBV2	.
ASSEQGASPGEEKLF	.	TRBV21-1	.
ASSFPKGPQGAGEQY	TRBD1	TRBV7-9	few
ASSPTGGDTQY	.	TRBV5-6	.
ASSQTGTGRENEQF	TRBD1	TRBV4-2	.
ASSREYSNQPQH	.	TRBV19	.
ASSRGEGNLETQY	TRBD2	TRBV2	.
ASSYSTGPYGYT	.	TRBV7-9	.
ASSQGTSATDTQY	TRBD2	TRBV7-3	.
ASSSGTRGNEQF	TRBD2	TRBV4-3	.
ASRDGLVGRETQY	TRBD2	TRBV27	.
ASSPRTGRVNSGYT	TRBD1	TRBV5-8	.
ASSSQRGGPSGAGELF	TRBD2	TRBV11-2	.
ASGASGSLGKQF	TRBD2	TRBV24-1	.
ASSPGTATDTQY	TRBD1	TRBV7-2	once
ASTLQEWIQETQY	.	TRBV18	.
ASSPPLRRGGITYNEQF	TRBD2	TRBV18	.
ASSLAPGQGPPGKLF	TRBD1	TRBV5-1	.
ASSQDSWNTGELF	.	TRBV4-1	.
ASRSTGGSHEQY	TRBD1	TRBV28	.
ASSYFEVSSPLH	.	TRBV6-5	.
ASGATGGSEQY	TRBD1	TRBV6-5	.